This TCR beta chain was documented in a study of naive and memory T cell subsets. Study outcomes and limitations: The RNA method is potentially sensitive to activation and differentiation changes.

An oligonucleotide containing a UMI was ligated to the 3' end of TCR cDNA. Whole-blood samples were 2 to 2.5 ml of peripheral blood from healthy adult volunteers. Input was roughly 1 to 1000 ng of DNase-treated total RNA without cell sorting. There are a few counts of this clonotype. Its antigen is not identified. The CDR3 consists of 14 residues. After removal of 3 bases from V and 4 bases from J, the junction contained 4 bases not matched to a gene. Per the germline V gene, CDR1 is GTSNPN and CDR2 is SVGIG (reference sequence). Ligated cDNA underwent four rounds of PCR with nested alpha and beta constant region primers and SP2. A single record per CDR3 protein comes from TCRdb applying MiXCR to the 5' RACE reads. This table has tens of thousands of distinct CDR3 sequences, approximately 6.6% appearing once.

This clonotype originated in a male donor in good health. This chain uses TRBV30 with TRBJ1-5, with TRBD1 identical over 9 bases. The CDR3 DNA reads as TGTGCCTGGAGGGGGGGACAGGGTAATCAGCCCCAGCATTTT. Translated: CAWRGGQGNQPQHF.